A single sample is the source of the 8 T cell receptor beta chains below, sequenced in a study of blood T cell repertoires in COVID-19. The assay was immunoSEQ multiplex PCR, and TCRdb's table has in-frame clones only and misses some. Here the sample spans about 270,000 clones, around 90% being singletons. Sample: PBMCs or T cells enriched from blood (not recorded which). Receptors originate from a woman between 25 and 40 years old with acute COVID-19.

As DNA, the CDR3 is TGTGCCAGCAGTTACTCGACAGGGGGGAATCAGCCCCAGCATTTT. Translated: CASSYSTGGNQPQHF. The chain combines TRBV6-6 with TRBJ1-5; 9 bases agree with TRBD1. The CDR3 is 15 amino acids. CDR1 and CDR2 from the germline V gene are MNHNY and SVGAGI (reference sequence). V lost 0 bases to trimming and J lost 4 bases; unmatched junction nucleotides: 1.

The chain uses TRBV19 and TRBJ2-6, with 14 positions matching TRBD2. CDR3 length: 21 residues. Germline V gene lookup returns CDR1 LNHDA and CDR2 SQIVND (reference sequence). Trimming at V came to 5 bases and at J to 2 bases, leaving 14 bases not matched to a gene. In nucleotides, the CDR3 is TGTGCCAGTAGTCCGACTCATTTCGGACTAGCGGGAGGACCTGGGGCCAACGTCCTGACTTTC. Translation: CASSPTHFGLAGGPGANVLTF.

The genes are TRBV7-9 and TRBJ2-7; D perhaps matches TRBD1 (5 bases). The CDR3 contains 13 residues. CDR1 SEHNR and CDR2 FQNEAQ come from the germline V gene (reference sequence). Trimming cost V 3 bases and J 3 bases, with 9 bases left between them. The CDR3 is CASSFSGIYEQYF. The DNA for the CDR3 is TGTGCCAGCAGCTTCTCAGGGATCTACGAGCAGTACTTC.

In its sample, this clone was seen once. The genes are TRBV19 and TRBJ1-1; 7 nucleotides align to TRBD1. Germline V gene sequence: CDR1 LNHDA, CDR2 SQIVND (reference sequence). The trim removed 5 bases at V and 7 bases at J, leaving 10 bases unmatched. This CDR3 spans 14 amino acids. The CDR3 coding sequence is TGTGCCAGTAGTTCCCGGACAGGCGCGAGTGAAGCTTTCTTT. This gives the protein CASSSRTGASEAFF. Full variable domain (remainder filled in from reference TRBV19 and TRBJ1-1): DGGITQSPKYLFRKEGQNVTLSCEQNLNHDAMYWYRQDPGQGLRLIYYSQIVNDFQKGDIAEGYSVSREKKESFPLTVTSAQKNPTAFYLCASSSRTGASEAFFGQGTRLTVV.

The V and J genes are TRBV2 and TRBJ2-1; D perhaps matches TRBD2 (6 bases). Between the trimmed V and J ends, which lost 7 bases and 6 bases, there was a span of 13 bases. Germline V gene lookup returns CDR1 SNHLY and CDR2 FYNNEI. The CDR3 length is 13 residues. The CDR3 loop is CASTWLTSNEQFF. The CDR3 DNA sequence: TGTGCCAGCACCTGGTTGACTAGCAATGAGCAGTTCTTC. The full variable domain, completed using reference TRBV2 and TRBJ2-1, is EPEVTQTPSHQVTQMGQEVILRCVPISNHLYFYWYRQILGQKVEFLVSFYNNEISEKSEIFDDQFSVERPDGSNFTLKIRSTKLEDSAMYFCASTWLTSNEQFFGPGTRLTVL.

V gene TRBV27 combines with J gene TRBJ2-3; TRBD2 is a possible D gene (7 bases). CDR3 size: 16 residues. Germline CDR1 is MNHEY and CDR2 is SMNVEV (reference sequence). The V end was cut by 8 bases, the J end by 0 bases, with 18 bases between. This CDR3 is CASPFGGPPSTDTQYF. The CDR3 DNA follows: TGTGCCAGCCCCTTCGGGGGGCCTCCAAGCACAGATACGCAGTATTTT.

V and J are TRBV19 and TRBJ2-7; TRBD2 aligns across 10 bases. The CDR3 covers 15 residues. V lost 6 bases, J lost 4 bases, and 9 bases stayed unmatched. Germline CDR1 and CDR2: LNHDA and SQIVND (reference sequence). CDR3 DNA: TGTGCCAGTAGACTAAGCGGGAGGGCCGTTTACGAGCAGTACTTC. It yields the protein CASRLSGRAVYEQYF.

This chain links TRBV19 with TRBJ1-1; a weak D match, TRBD1 (6 bases). CDR3 size: 14 residues. Germline CDR1 is LNHDA and CDR2 is SQIVND (reference sequence). The germline V and J ends were trimmed by 5 bases and 1 base, with 11 bases remaining between them. The CDR3 here is CASSHSGQNTEAFF. The CDR3, as DNA: TGTGCCAGTAGTCACTCGGGACAGAACACTGAAGCTTTCTTT.